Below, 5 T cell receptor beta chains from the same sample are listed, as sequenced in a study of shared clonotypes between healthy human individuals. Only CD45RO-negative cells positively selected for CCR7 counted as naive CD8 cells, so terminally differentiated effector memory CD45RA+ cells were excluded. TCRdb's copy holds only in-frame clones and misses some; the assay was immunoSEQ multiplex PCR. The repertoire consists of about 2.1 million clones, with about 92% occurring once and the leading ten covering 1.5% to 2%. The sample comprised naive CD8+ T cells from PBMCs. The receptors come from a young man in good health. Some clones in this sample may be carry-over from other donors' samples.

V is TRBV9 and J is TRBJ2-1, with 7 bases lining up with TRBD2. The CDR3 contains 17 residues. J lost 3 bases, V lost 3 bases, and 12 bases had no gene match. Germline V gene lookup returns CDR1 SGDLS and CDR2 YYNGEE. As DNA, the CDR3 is TGTGCCAGCAGCGACCAGGTGGGGGGGACTGACTACAATGAGCAGTTCTTC. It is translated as CASSDQVGGTDYNEQFF.

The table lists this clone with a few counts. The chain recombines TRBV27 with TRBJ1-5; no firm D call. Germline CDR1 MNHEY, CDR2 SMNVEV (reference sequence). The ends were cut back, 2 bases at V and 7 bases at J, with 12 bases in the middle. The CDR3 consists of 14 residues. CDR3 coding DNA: TGTGCCAGCAGTTTACGGGAATTAGGACAGCCCCAGCATTTT. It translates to CASSLRELGQPQHF.

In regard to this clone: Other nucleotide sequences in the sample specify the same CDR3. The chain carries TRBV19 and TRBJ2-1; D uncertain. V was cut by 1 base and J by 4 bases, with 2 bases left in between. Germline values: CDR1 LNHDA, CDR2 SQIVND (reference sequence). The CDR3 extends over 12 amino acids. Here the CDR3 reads CASSIAYNEQFF. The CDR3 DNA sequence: TGTGCCAGTAGTATAGCGTACAATGAGCAGTTCTTC.

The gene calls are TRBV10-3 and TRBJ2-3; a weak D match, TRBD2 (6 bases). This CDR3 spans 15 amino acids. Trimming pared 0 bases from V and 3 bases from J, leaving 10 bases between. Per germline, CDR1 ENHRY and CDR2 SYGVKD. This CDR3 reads CAISESRGGTDTQYF. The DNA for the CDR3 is TGTGCCATCAGTGAGTCGAGGGGAGGTACAGATACGCAGTATTTT.

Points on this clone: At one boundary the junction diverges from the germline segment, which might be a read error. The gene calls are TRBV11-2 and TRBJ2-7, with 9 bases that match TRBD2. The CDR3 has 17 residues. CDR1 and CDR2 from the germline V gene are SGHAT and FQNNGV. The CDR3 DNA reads TGTGCCAGCAGCTTCGAGCCGACTAGCGGTAGAATAGCTAGTCCGTTCTTC. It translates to CASSFEPTSGRIASPFF.